A selection of T cell receptor beta chains follows, all from one sample in a study of OX40 agonist ivuxolimab in advanced cancers. The protocol was immunoSEQ multiplex PCR, while the TCRdb copy is restricted to in-frame clones and leaves out a portion. The repertoire consists of 70,000 to 90,000 clones, with 85% to 90% occurring once and the leading ten covering over 10%. Sequencing was performed on CD4+ or CD8+ T cells sorted from blood, taken in a trial of the OX40 agonist ivuxolimab. Receptors were obtained from an adult with an advanced solid tumor such as melanoma, head and neck, liver or kidney cancer. Each CDR3 is given with its conserved first and last residue. The D gene is left open where the match is weak. Size is stated for part of the rows, as once, few or many counts, or as a class when the clone is expanded.

j_gene: TRBJ1-1; abundance: NA; v_gene: TRBV27; d_gene: NA; CDR3nt: TGTGCCAGCAGGGGCCTGACTGAAGCTTTCTTT; CDR3aa: CASRGLTEAFF
j_gene: TRBJ2-3; abundance: NA; v_gene: TRBV5-6; d_gene: NA; CDR3nt: TGTGCCAGCAGCGGTGCCAGCACAGATACGCAGTATTTT; CDR3aa: CASSGASTDTQYF
j_gene: TRBJ2-6; abundance: NA; v_gene: TRBV6-1; d_gene: NA; CDR3nt: TGTGCCAGCAGAACAGGCTCTGGGGCCAACGTCCTGACTTTC; CDR3aa: CASRTGSGANVLTF
j_gene: TRBJ1-1; abundance: once; v_gene: TRBV13; d_gene: NA; CDR3nt: TGTGCCAGCAGCTTAGTACAGGGTAGCCCGAACACTGAAGCTTTCTTT; CDR3aa: CASSLVQGSPNTEAFF
j_gene: TRBJ2-4; abundance: NA; v_gene: TRBV6-1; d_gene: NA; CDR3nt: TGTGCCAGCACCAGGGACCGAGACATTCAGTACTTC; CDR3aa: CASTRDRDIQYF
j_gene: TRBJ2-5; abundance: once; v_gene: TRBV5-1; d_gene: NA; CDR3nt: TGCGCCAGCAGCGTCGGACAGCGGCGAGGGGGGGAGACCCAGTACTTC; CDR3aa: CASSVGQRRGGETQYF
j_gene: TRBJ2-7; abundance: NA; v_gene: TRBV5-4; d_gene: TRBD1; CDR3nt: TGTGCCAGCAGCGGGGGACAGCAGAACTACGAGCAGTACTTC; CDR3aa: CASSGGQQNYEQYF
j_gene: TRBJ1-3; abundance: NA; v_gene: TRBV6-5; d_gene: TRBD1; CDR3nt: TGTGCCAGCAGCGGGACAGCCTCTGGAAACACCATATATTTT; CDR3aa: CASSGTASGNTIYF
j_gene: TRBJ2-1; abundance: NA; v_gene: TRBV5-1; d_gene: TRBD2; CDR3nt: TGCGCCAGCAGCCTCGGGGGAACGGGAGGGGCCTACAATGAGCAGTTCTTC; CDR3aa: CASSLGGTGGAYNEQFF
j_gene: TRBJ1-1; abundance: NA; v_gene: TRBV25-1; d_gene: NA; CDR3nt: TGTGCCAGCAGTGAGAACACTGAAGCTTTCTTT; CDR3aa: CASSENTEAFF
j_gene: TRBJ2-7; abundance: once; v_gene: TRBV7-2; d_gene: TRBD2; CDR3nt: TGTGCCAGCACCTCGGGGGGGGCTCTAAATTTCTACGAGCAGTACTTC; CDR3aa: CASTSGGALNFYEQYF
j_gene: TRBJ1-1; abundance: NA; v_gene: TRBV4-1; d_gene: NA; CDR3nt: TGCGCCAGCAGCCAAGATCGGGGCGGAAACACTGAAGCTTTCTTT; CDR3aa: CASSQDRGGNTEAFF
j_gene: TRBJ2-2; abundance: NA; v_gene: TRBV18; d_gene: NA; CDR3nt: TGTGCCAGCTCACCGGTTGGGCAGTCCACCGGGGAGCTGTTTTTT; CDR3aa: CASSPVGQSTGELFF
j_gene: TRBJ2-2; abundance: NA; v_gene: TRBV5-1; d_gene: NA; CDR3nt: TGCGCCAGCAGCTCCGGACAGAACACCGGGGAGCTGTTTTTT; CDR3aa: CASSSGQNTGELFF
j_gene: TRBJ1-2; abundance: NA; v_gene: TRBV7-2; d_gene: NA; CDR3nt: TGTGCCAGCAGCACCTTCGGGGGGGCCAACTATGGCTACACCTTC; CDR3aa: CASSTFGGANYGYTF
j_gene: TRBJ2-3; abundance: NA; v_gene: TRBV4-1; d_gene: TRBD1; CDR3nt: TGCGCCAGCAGCCAAGATCGGATCGGGGTGCAGGGGGCAGATACGCAGTATTTT; CDR3aa: CASSQDRIGVQGADTQYF
j_gene: TRBJ2-1; abundance: NA; v_gene: TRBV15; d_gene: TRBD1; CDR3nt: TGTGCCACCAGCAGCCAACGACAGGGGACGCACCGCAAGTTCTTC; CDR3aa: CATSSQRQGTHRKFF
j_gene: TRBJ1-1; abundance: NA; v_gene: TRBV4-1; d_gene: NA; CDR3nt: TGCGCCAGCAGCCAAGGGACATCGAACACTGAAGCTTTCTTT; CDR3aa: CASSQGTSNTEAFF
j_gene: TRBJ2-5; abundance: NA; v_gene: TRBV21-1; d_gene: NA; CDR3nt: TGTGCCGGGGGACCTAGCTGTGGACAAGAGACCCAGTACTTC; CDR3aa: CAGGPSCGQETQYF
j_gene: TRBJ2-1; abundance: NA; v_gene: TRBV11-3; d_gene: TRBD2; CDR3nt: TGTGCCAGCAGCTTAGATCTACTACTAGCGGACAACTCCTACAATGAGCAGTTCTTC; CDR3aa: CASSLDLLLADNSYNEQFF
j_gene: TRBJ1-2; abundance: NA; v_gene: TRBV7-9; d_gene: TRBD1; CDR3nt: TGTGCCAGCAGCCCATACCTACAGGGGTACTATGGCTACACCTTC; CDR3aa: CASSPYLQGYYGYTF
j_gene: TRBJ2-7; abundance: NA; v_gene: TRBV7-6; d_gene: NA; CDR3nt: TGTGCCAGCAGCCCTACAGGGCCCTACGAGCAGTACTTC; CDR3aa: CASSPTGPYEQYF
j_gene: TRBJ2-2; abundance: NA; v_gene: TRBV10-2; d_gene: TRBD2; CDR3nt: TGCGCCAGCAGGGCACTAGCGGGAATTGGCACCGGGGAGCTGTTTTTT; CDR3aa: CASRALAGIGTGELFF
j_gene: TRBJ2-1; abundance: once; v_gene: TRBV4-2; d_gene: TRBD2; CDR3nt: TGTGCCAGCAGCCAAGCAGAGATAGCGGGAGAAACTGGGCAGTTCTTC; CDR3aa: CASSQAEIAGETGQFF
j_gene: TRBJ2-7; abundance: NA; v_gene: TRBV27; d_gene: NA; CDR3nt: TGTGCCAGCCGAGGACTTGACTACGAGCAGTACTTC; CDR3aa: CASRGLDYEQYF
j_gene: TRBJ2-7; abundance: NA; v_gene: TRBV2; d_gene: TRBD2; CDR3nt: TGTGCCAGCAGTGATTCGGGACTAGCGGTCCGCTACGAGCAGTACTTC; CDR3aa: CASSDSGLAVRYEQYF
j_gene: TRBJ2-5; abundance: NA; v_gene: TRBV19; d_gene: TRBD2; CDR3nt: TGTGCCAGTAGCGGGAGGGCCGGGCAAGAGACCCAGTACTTC; CDR3aa: CASSGRAGQETQYF
j_gene: TRBJ1-1; abundance: NA; v_gene: TRBV18; d_gene: NA; CDR3nt: TGTGCCAGCTCATCAACGGGGAACACTGAAGCTTTCTTT; CDR3aa: CASSSTGNTEAFF
j_gene: TRBJ2-7; abundance: NA; v_gene: TRBV4-2; d_gene: TRBD1; CDR3nt: TGTGCCAGCAGCCCCCAGGGACAGGGGGCGAGCGAGCAGTACTTC; CDR3aa: CASSPQGQGASEQYF
j_gene: TRBJ1-2; abundance: NA; v_gene: TRBV4-1; d_gene: NA; CDR3nt: TGCGCCAGCAGCCAAGCCTCCGGAGGGGACTATGGCTACACCTTC; CDR3aa: CASSQASGGDYGYTF
j_gene: TRBJ1-1; abundance: NA; v_gene: TRBV5-6; d_gene: NA; CDR3nt: TGTGCCAGCAGCGCAGAGGGGAGAGGGACGAGGGCTTTCTTT; CDR3aa: CASSAEGRGTRAFF
j_gene: TRBJ2-1; abundance: NA; v_gene: TRBV30; d_gene: TRBD2; CDR3nt: TGTGCCTGGATCTCGGTAGCGGGAGGGAACAATGAGCAGTTCTTC; CDR3aa: CAWISVAGGNNEQFF
j_gene: TRBJ2-3; abundance: NA; v_gene: TRBV6-1; d_gene: NA; CDR3nt: TGTGCCAGCAGTGATAATTGGGGGGAGGCTAGCACAGATACGCAGTATTTT; CDR3aa: CASSDNWGEASTDTQYF
j_gene: TRBJ2-7; abundance: NA; v_gene: TRBV7-9; d_gene: NA; CDR3nt: TGTGCCAGCAGGAAATCCGGGGACTACGAGCAGTACTTC; CDR3aa: CASRKSGDYEQYF
j_gene: TRBJ1-5; abundance: NA; v_gene: TRBV28; d_gene: TRBD1; CDR3nt: TGTGCCAGCAGTACGAGGACAGGGAATCAGCCCCAGCATTTT; CDR3aa: CASSTRTGNQPQHF
j_gene: TRBJ2-7; abundance: NA; v_gene: TRBV5-8; d_gene: NA; CDR3nt: TGTGCCAGCAGCTTGAACGGCGTCGAGCAGTACTTC; CDR3aa: CASSLNGVEQYF
j_gene: TRBJ2-5; abundance: NA; v_gene: TRBV25-1; d_gene: NA; CDR3nt: TGTGCCAGCAGTGAATTCGGGGGTGAAGAGACCCAGTACTTC; CDR3aa: CASSEFGGEETQYF
j_gene: TRBJ2-1; abundance: NA; v_gene: TRBV27; d_gene: NA; CDR3nt: TGTGCCAGCAGTGGGGACGTTTACAATGAGCAGTTCTTC; CDR3aa: CASSGDVYNEQFF
j_gene: TRBJ2-1; abundance: once; v_gene: TRBV7-8; d_gene: NA; CDR3nt: TGTGCCAGCAGCTTAGCGTCTGTGTGGAGGGGAACAGACAATGAGCAGTTCTTC; CDR3aa: CASSLASVWRGTDNEQFF
j_gene: TRBJ2-1; abundance: NA; v_gene: TRBV11-2; d_gene: NA; CDR3nt: TGTGCCAGCAGCTTAGTGTCAGACGGGGAGCAGTTCTTC; CDR3aa: CASSLVSDGEQFF
j_gene: TRBJ2-7; abundance: NA; v_gene: TRBV29-1; d_gene: TRBD1; CDR3nt: TGCAGCGTTGAAATTTTACAGGGGGCCTCCTACGAGCAGTACTTC; CDR3aa: CSVEILQGASYEQYF
j_gene: TRBJ2-1; abundance: NA; v_gene: TRBV21-1; d_gene: NA; CDR3nt: TGTGCCAGCAGCAAAGTTACTAGCCGTTTCGATGAGCAGTTCTTC; CDR3aa: CASSKVTSRFDEQFF
j_gene: TRBJ2-1; abundance: NA; v_gene: TRBV28; d_gene: NA; CDR3nt: TGTGCCAGCAGTTTAGACCGGGACTTCCACCTCTACAATGAGCAGTTCTTC; CDR3aa: CASSLDRDFHLYNEQFF
j_gene: TRBJ1-2; abundance: NA; v_gene: TRBV6-4; d_gene: TRBD1; CDR3nt: TGTGCCAGCAGTCCAAACCCGGGACAGGGGGCGCAGAGCTATGGCTACACCTTC; CDR3aa: CASSPNPGQGAQSYGYTF
j_gene: TRBJ2-1; abundance: NA; v_gene: TRBV27; d_gene: NA; CDR3nt: TGTGCCAGCAGTTTTGGGCGGAACAATGAGCAGTTCTTC; CDR3aa: CASSFGRNNEQFF
j_gene: TRBJ2-5; abundance: NA; v_gene: TRBV19; d_gene: NA; CDR3nt: TGTGCCAGTAGTATTACGGCGGCCGGAGGAGAGACCCAGTACTTC; CDR3aa: CASSITAAGGETQYF
j_gene: TRBJ1-1; abundance: NA; v_gene: TRBV7-6; d_gene: TRBD1; CDR3nt: TGTGCCAGCAGCTTTGGGACAGGGTGGGACACTGAAGCTTTCTTT; CDR3aa: CASSFGTGWDTEAFF
j_gene: TRBJ2-1; abundance: NA; v_gene: TRBV11-2; d_gene: NA; CDR3nt: TGTGCCAGTAAGCAAGCGGCCTACAATGAGCAGTTCTTC; CDR3aa: CASKQAAYNEQFF
j_gene: TRBJ1-1; abundance: NA; v_gene: TRBV27; d_gene: NA; CDR3nt: TGTGCCAGTTCCGGGGGGCAGTTAGAAGCTTTCTTT; CDR3aa: CASSGGQLEAFF
j_gene: TRBJ1-2; abundance: NA; v_gene: TRBV28; d_gene: NA; CDR3nt: TGTGCCAGCAGTTTGGTTGCTAACTATGGCTACACCTTC; CDR3aa: CASSLVANYGYTF
j_gene: TRBJ2-7; abundance: NA; v_gene: TRBV11-2; d_gene: NA; CDR3nt: TGTGCCAGCAGCCAATCTTCCTCCCCTCGGCGCGAGCAGTACTTC; CDR3aa: CASSQSSSPRREQYF
j_gene: TRBJ1-2; abundance: NA; v_gene: TRBV5-1; d_gene: NA; CDR3nt: TGCGCCAGCAGTCTCGACTCGACTGACAGGTTTGACTATGGCTACACCTTC; CDR3aa: CASSLDSTDRFDYGYTF
j_gene: TRBJ2-1; abundance: NA; v_gene: TRBV10-1; d_gene: NA; CDR3nt: TGCGCCAGCAGTGAGAGGGGTTCCTACAATGAGCAGTTCTTC; CDR3aa: CASSERGSYNEQFF
j_gene: TRBJ2-7; abundance: NA; v_gene: TRBV11-3; d_gene: NA; CDR3nt: TGTGCCAGCAGCTTATGGCAGTCTGGCTACGAGCAGTACTTC; CDR3aa: CASSLWQSGYEQYF